A single sample is the source of the 17 T cell receptor beta chains below, sequenced in a study of cytomegalovirus exposure and HLA in healthy donors. PCR was performed using 60 Vbeta and 13 Jbeta primers. Clones were sequenced by immunoSEQ multiplex PCR, and TCRdb holds only the in-frame ones, with some missing. The sample has around 90,000 clones; around 85% are singletons. Sequencing was done on a sample of PBMCs. These TCRs come from a man aged 35-49 years in good health and CMV-seropositive.

V usage is TRBV5-4 and J usage is TRBJ2-5; D is ambiguous. Germline CDR1 reads SGHNT; CDR2 reads YYREEE (reference sequence). V gave up 0 bases and J gave up 3 bases, with 6 bases separating them. This CDR3 comprises 13 residues. The CDR3 here is CASSLDLEETQYF. CDR3 DNA: TGTGCCAGCAGCTTGGATCTCGAAGAGACCCAGTACTTC.

This clone came up a few times. This chain links TRBV7-3 with TRBJ2-2; tentatively, D is TRBD1 (6 bases). V was trimmed by 4 bases and J by 6 bases, leaving 12 bases between them. The CDR3 totals 14 residues. Germline loops: CDR1 SGHTA, CDR2 FQGTGA. The CDR3 spells CASSWTDSPGELFF. The DNA for the CDR3 is TGTGCCAGCAGCTGGACAGACTCCCCCGGGGAGCTGTTTTTT.

The chain couples TRBV4-2 to TRBJ2-7, with 7 bases matching TRBD2. CDR3 length: 17 amino acids. J was trimmed by 2 bases and V by 1 base; bases with no gene match: 11. Germline-derived CDR1 and CDR2 are LGHNA and YNFKEQ. CDR3 sequence (DNA): TGTGCCAGCAGCCAAGGTTTAGGGACTACTTTGGCCTACGAGCAGTACTTC. This sequence encodes CASSQGLGTTLAYEQYF.

This clone was recorded only once. In DNA form, the CDR3 reads TGCGCCAGCAGCACCGGGACAGGGGCTTGGGAGACCCAGTACTTC. This sequence encodes CASSTGTGAWETQYF. This chain joins TRBV5-1 and TRBJ2-5, with TRBD1 matching 10 bases. The junction had 8 bases not matched to a gene; V was cut back by 4 bases and J by 5 bases. Looked up from germline, CDR1 is SGHRS and CDR2 is YFSETQ. The CDR3 spans 15 residues.

The chain links TRBV5-4 to TRBJ2-1, with 7 bases matching TRBD1. With 0 bases clipped from V and 3 bases from J, the junction kept 6 bases outside the gene matches. The CDR3 totals 16 residues. From germline, CDR1 is SGHNT and CDR2 YYREEE (reference sequence). The DNA of the CDR3 is TGTGCCAGCAGCTTGGCCTCGGGACAGCGCTACAATGAGCAGTTCTTC. Translating it yields CASSLASGQRYNEQFF.

J is TRBJ2-3 and V is TRBV6-4; 7 bases are a match to TRBD2. Germline loops: CDR1 MRHNA, CDR2 SNTAGT. The CDR3 length is 13 residues. V was clipped by 5 bases and J by 7 bases; unmatched bases: 6. CDR3 coding DNA: TGTGCCAGCAGTAGAAGCAGCGGGAATACGCAGTATTTT. It is translated as CASSRSSGNTQYF.

The chain joins TRBV5-1 to TRBJ1-1; tentative D call: TRBD1 (6 bases). V lost 1 base and J lost 8, with 15 bases in between. Germline CDR1 SGHRS, CDR2 YFSETQ. This CDR3 is built from 14 residues. The CDR3 sequence: CASSLLGATGEAFF. The CDR3 region has the DNA TGCGCCAGCAGCTTGTTAGGGGCGACAGGAGAAGCTTTCTTT. Supplemented by reference TRBV5-1 and TRBJ1-1, the full variable domain reads KAGVTQTPRYLIKTRGQQVTLSCSPISGHRSVSWYQQTPGQGLQFLFEYFSETQRNKGNFPGRFSGRQFSNSRSEMNVSTLELGDSALYLCASSLLGATGEAFFGQGTRLTVV.

This rearrangement joins TRBV5-1 to TRBJ1-2; D gene unclear. The CDR3 is 14 amino acids. V was clipped by 0 bases and J by 6 bases, with 12 bases between them. Germline V lookup: CDR1 SGHRS, CDR2 YFSETQ. As DNA, the CDR3 is TGCGCCAGCAGCTTGGATGGGGAGGTTGATGGCTACACCTTC. It codes for CASSLDGEVDGYTF.

The chain combines TRBV5-1 with TRBJ2-3; D is unresolved. The V and J ends lost 4 bases and 3 bases respectively, with 6 bases between them. The CDR3 consists of 12 residues. Germline CDR1 SGHRS, CDR2 YFSETQ. The CDR3 loop is CASSPQTDTQYF. The CDR3 DNA is TGCGCCAGCAGCCCACAAACAGATACGCAGTATTTT.

This clone appeared a few times. This chain uses TRBV5-1 with TRBJ2-2, with 13 bases fitting TRBD2. The germline gives CDR1 SGHRS, CDR2 YFSETQ. The junction had 4 bases not matched to a gene; V was cut back by 4 bases and J by 4 bases. The CDR3 is 16 residues long. CDR3 protein: CASSLTSGRATGELFF. DNA for the CDR3: TGCGCCAGCAGCCTAACTAGCGGGAGGGCCACCGGGGAGCTGTTTTTT.

The rearrangement links TRBV19 to TRBJ2-5, with D possibly being TRBD2 (6 bases). The germline CDR1 and CDR2 sequences are LNHDA and SQIVND (reference sequence). The CDR3 runs to 15 residues. Trimming cost V 5 bases and J 1 base, with 14 bases left between them. CDR3 region: CASSPPWGVQETQYF. CDR3 DNA sequence: TGTGCCAGTAGTCCTCCTTGGGGGGTCCAAGAGACCCAGTACTTC.

The chain employs TRBV5-1 and TRBJ2-2, with TRBD2 matching over 10 bases. CDR3 size: 15 residues. The germline V gene encodes CDR1 SGHRS and CDR2 YFSETQ. The junction had 7 bases not matched to a gene; V was cut back by 5 bases and J by 6 bases. Written as DNA, the CDR3 is TGCGCCAGCAGTGTGGCAGCGGGAGGGCCCGGGGAGCTGTTTTTT. Translated, it gives CASSVAAGGPGELFF.

The CDR3 nucleotides are TGTGCCAGCTCAGGGGTAGACCTGGGCGATAGCGGTGGCTACACCTTC. This codes for CASSGVDLGDSGGYTF. The rearrangement uses TRBV18 and TRBJ1-2; no definite D call. The V gene lost 5 bases and the J gene lost 7 bases, with 23 bases spanning the gap. CDR3 length: 16 residues. CDR1 KGHSH and CDR2 LQKENI come from the germline V gene.

The V and J genes are TRBV5-1 and TRBJ2-5; D may be TRBD1 (6 bases). Per the germline V gene, CDR1 is SGHRS and CDR2 is YFSETQ. V was cut by 3 bases and J by 1 base, with 10 bases left in between. The CDR3 runs to 14 residues. CDR3 nucleotides: TGCGCCAGCAGCTCGCAGGGGATCCAAGAGACCCAGTACTTC. It yields the protein CASSSQGIQETQYF.

The V gene is TRBV19, the J gene TRBJ1-2; TRBD1 matches 8 bases. The CDR3 spans 15 residues. Germline loops: CDR1 LNHDA, CDR2 SQIVND (reference sequence). V shed 0 bases, J shed 4 bases, and the junction held 4 bases outside the gene matches. CDR3 sequence (DNA): TGTGCCAGTAGTATAGAGGGACAGGCCTCCTATGGCTACACCTTC. This sequence encodes CASSIEGQASYGYTF.

This chain uses TRBV27 with TRBJ2-2; 8 bases map to TRBD2. The ends lost 3 bases at V and 2 bases at J; junction bases unmatched: 2. CDR3 size: 15 residues. In germline, CDR1 is MNHEY, CDR2 SMNVEV (reference sequence). The CDR3 coding sequence is TGTGCCAGCAGTTTTAGCGGGAAAAACACCGGGGAGCTGTTTTTT. Translation gives CASSFSGKNTGELFF.

The genes are TRBV10-2 and TRBJ1-4; 7 bases align to TRBD1. This CDR3 has 13 residues. V shed 6 bases and J 8 bases; nucleotides not matched to a gene: 6. CDR1 and CDR2 (germline): WSHSY, SAAADI. The CDR3, as DNA: TGCGCCAGCAGAGACAGGGTGGGGGAAAAACTGTTTTTT. Translation: CASRDRVGEKLFF.